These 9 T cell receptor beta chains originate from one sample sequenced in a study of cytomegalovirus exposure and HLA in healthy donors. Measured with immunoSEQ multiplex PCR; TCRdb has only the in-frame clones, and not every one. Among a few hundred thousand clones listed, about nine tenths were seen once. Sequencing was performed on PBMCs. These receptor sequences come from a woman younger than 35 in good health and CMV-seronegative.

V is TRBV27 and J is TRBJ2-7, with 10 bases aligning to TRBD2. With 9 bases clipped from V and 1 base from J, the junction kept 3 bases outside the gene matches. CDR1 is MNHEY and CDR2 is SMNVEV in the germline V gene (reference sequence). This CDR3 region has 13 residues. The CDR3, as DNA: TGTGCCAGTCAACTAGCGGGATCCTACGAGCAGTACTTC. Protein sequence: CASQLAGSYEQYF.

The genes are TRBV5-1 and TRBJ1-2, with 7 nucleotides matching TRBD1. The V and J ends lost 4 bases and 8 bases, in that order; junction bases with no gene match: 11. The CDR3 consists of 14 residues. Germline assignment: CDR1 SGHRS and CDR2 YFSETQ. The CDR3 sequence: CASSTPGGEIGYTF. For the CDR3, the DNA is TGCGCCAGCAGCACCCCAGGGGGTGAGATCGGCTACACCTTC.

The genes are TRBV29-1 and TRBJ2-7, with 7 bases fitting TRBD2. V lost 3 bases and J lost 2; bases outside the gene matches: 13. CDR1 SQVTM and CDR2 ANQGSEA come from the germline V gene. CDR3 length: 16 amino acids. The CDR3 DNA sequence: TGCAGCGTTGATGGCAATGAGGGACTACCCCCCTACGAGCAGTACTTC. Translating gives CSVDGNEGLPPYEQYF.

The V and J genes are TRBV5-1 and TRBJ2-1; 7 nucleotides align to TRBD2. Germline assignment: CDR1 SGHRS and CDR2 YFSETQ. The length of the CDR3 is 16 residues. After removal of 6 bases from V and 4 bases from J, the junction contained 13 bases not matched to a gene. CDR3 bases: TGCGCCAGCACCCGGGGGGACGGTCCTCTATACAATGAGCAGTTCTTC. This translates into CASTRGDGPLYNEQFF.

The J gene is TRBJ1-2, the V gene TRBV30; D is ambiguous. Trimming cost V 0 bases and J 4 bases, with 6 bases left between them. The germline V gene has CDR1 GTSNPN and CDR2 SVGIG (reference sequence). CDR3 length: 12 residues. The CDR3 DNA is TGTGCCTGGAGTGTCGGACTCTATGGCTACACCTTC. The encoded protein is CAWSVGLYGYTF.

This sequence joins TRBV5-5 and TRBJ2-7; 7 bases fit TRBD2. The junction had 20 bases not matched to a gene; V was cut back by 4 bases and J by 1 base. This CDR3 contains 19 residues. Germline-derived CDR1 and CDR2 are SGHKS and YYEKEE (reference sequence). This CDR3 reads CASSLEWSSANGGSYEQYF. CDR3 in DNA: TGTGCCAGCAGCCTAGAGTGGTCTAGCGCGAACGGGGGGTCCTACGAGCAGTACTTC.

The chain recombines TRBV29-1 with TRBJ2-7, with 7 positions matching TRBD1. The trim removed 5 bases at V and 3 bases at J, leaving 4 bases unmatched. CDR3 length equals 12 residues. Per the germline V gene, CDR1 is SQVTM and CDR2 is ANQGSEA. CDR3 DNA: TGCAGCGTTAGACGACAGGGCTACGAGCAGTACTTC. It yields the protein CSVRRQGYEQYF.

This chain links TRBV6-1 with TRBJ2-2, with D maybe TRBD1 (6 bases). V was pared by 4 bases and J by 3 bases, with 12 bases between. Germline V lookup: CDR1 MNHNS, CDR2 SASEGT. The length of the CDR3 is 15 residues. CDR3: CASSAGTGYTGELFF. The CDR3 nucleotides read TGTGCCAGCAGTGCAGGCACAGGGTACACCGGGGAGCTGTTTTTT.

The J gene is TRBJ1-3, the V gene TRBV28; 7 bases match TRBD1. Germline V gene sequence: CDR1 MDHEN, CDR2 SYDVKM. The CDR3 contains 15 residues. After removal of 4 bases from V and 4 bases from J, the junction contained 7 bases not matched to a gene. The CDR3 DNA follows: TGTGCCAGCAGTTCGACCGGGACAGTGGGAAACACCATATATTTT. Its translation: CASSSTGTVGNTIYF.